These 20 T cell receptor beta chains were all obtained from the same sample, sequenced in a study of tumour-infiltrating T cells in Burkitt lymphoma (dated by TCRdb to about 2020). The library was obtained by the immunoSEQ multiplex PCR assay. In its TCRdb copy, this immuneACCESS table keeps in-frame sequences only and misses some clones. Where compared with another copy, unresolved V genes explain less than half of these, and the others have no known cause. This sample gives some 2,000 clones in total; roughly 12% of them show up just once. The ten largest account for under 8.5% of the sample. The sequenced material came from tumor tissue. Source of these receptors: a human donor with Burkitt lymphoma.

The CDR3 sequence is CAWGGTVNTEAFF. The CDR3 DNA follows: TGTGCCTGGGGAGGAACGGTGAACACTGAAGCTTTCTTT. This chain links TRBV30 with TRBJ1-1; D gene uncertain. CDR1 is GTSNPN and CDR2 is SVGIG in the germline V gene (reference sequence). The CDR3 is 13 residues long. V was shortened by 5 bases and J by 0 bases, with 10 bases between the two germline ends. Drawing the rest from reference TRBV30 and TRBJ1-1, the complete variable domain is SQTIHQWPATLVQPVGSPLSLECTVEGTSNPNLYWYRQAAGRGLQLLFYSVGIGQISSEVPQNLSASRPQDRQFILSSKKLLLSDSGFYLCAWGGTVNTEAFFGQGTRLTVV.

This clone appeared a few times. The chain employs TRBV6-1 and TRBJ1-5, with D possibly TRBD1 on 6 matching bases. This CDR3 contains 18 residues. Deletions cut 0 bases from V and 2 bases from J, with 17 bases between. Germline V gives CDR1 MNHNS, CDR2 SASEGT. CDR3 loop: CASSEAIGGGQGNQPQHF. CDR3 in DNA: TGTGCCAGCAGTGAAGCCATTGGAGGGGGGCAAGGCAATCAGCCCCAGCATTTT.

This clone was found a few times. CDR3 protein: CASSFLVGQGAYGYTF. The CDR3 DNA reads TGTGCCAGCAGCTTTTTAGTGGGACAGGGGGCATATGGCTACACCTTC. This sequence joins TRBV11-2 and TRBJ1-2, with 12 bases identical to TRBD1. V shed 3 bases and J 5 bases; nucleotides not matched to a gene: 7. From germline, CDR1 is SGHAT and CDR2 FQNNGV. This CDR3 comprises 16 residues.

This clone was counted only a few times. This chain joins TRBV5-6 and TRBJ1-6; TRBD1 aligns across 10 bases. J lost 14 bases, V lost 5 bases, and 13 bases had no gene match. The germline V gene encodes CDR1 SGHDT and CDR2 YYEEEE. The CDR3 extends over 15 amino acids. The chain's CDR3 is CASSTGTGAVLALHF. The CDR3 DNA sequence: TGTGCCAGCAGTACCGGGACAGGGGCGGTTCTGGCCCTCCACTTT.

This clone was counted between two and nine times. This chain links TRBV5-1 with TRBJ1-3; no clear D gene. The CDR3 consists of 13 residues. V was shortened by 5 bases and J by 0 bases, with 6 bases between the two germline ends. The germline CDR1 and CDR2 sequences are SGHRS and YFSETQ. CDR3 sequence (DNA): TGCGCCAGCAGACTGAACTCTGGAAACACCATATATTTT. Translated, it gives CASRLNSGNTIYF.

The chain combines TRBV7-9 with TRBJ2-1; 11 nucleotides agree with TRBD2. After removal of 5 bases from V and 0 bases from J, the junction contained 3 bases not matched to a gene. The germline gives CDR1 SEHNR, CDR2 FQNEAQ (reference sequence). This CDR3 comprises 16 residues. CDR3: CASSRGLAGSYNEQFF. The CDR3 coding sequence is TGTGCCAGCAGCCGAGGACTAGCGGGCTCCTACAATGAGCAGTTCTTC.

The CDR3 DNA reads as TGTGCCAGCAGCCCGACTTCCCAGGGAGATGGCTACACCTTC. Translation: CASSPTSQGDGYTF. The rearrangement links TRBV7-8 to TRBJ1-2; D is possibly TRBD1 (5 bases). In germline, CDR1 is SGHVS, CDR2 FQNEAQ. The CDR3 is 14 amino acids. Trimming shortened V by 5 bases and J by 6 bases, and 16 bases separated the two germline ends.

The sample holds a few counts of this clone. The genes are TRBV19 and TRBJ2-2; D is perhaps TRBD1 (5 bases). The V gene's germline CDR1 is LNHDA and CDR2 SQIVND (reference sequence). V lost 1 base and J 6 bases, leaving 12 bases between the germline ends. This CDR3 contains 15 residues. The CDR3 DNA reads TGTGCCAGTAGTATAGTCGCAGGGAAGGCCGGGGAGCTGTTTTTT. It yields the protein CASSIVAGKAGELFF.

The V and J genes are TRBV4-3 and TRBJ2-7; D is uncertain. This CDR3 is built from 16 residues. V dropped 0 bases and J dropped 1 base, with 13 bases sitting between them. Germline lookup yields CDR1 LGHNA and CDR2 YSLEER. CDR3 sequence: CASSQEERIPSYEQYF. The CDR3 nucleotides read TGCGCCAGCAGCCAAGAGGAAAGGATACCTTCCTACGAGCAGTACTTC.

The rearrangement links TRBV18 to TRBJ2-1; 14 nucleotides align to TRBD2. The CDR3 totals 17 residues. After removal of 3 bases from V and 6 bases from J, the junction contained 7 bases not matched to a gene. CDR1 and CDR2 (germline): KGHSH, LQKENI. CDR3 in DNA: TGTGCCAGCTCACCGCCTGGACTAGCGGGGGGAGGCAATGAGCAGTTCTTC. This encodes CASSPPGLAGGGNEQFF.

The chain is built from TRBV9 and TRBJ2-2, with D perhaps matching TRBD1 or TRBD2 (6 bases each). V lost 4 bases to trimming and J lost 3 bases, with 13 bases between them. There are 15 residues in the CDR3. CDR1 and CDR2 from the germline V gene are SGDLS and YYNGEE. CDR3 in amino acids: CASSLSGADTGELFF. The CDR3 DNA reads TGTGCCAGCAGCTTGTCGGGGGCCGACACCGGGGAGCTGTTTTTT.

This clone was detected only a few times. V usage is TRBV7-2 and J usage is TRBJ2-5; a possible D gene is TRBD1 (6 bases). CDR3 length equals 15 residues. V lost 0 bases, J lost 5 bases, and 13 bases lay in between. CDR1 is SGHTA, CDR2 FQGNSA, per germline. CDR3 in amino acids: CASSLATGFAETQYF. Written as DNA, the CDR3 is TGTGCCAGCAGCTTAGCGACAGGTTTTGCTGAGACCCAGTACTTC. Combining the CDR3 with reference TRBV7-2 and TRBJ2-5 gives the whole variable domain GAGVSQSPSNKVTEKGKDVELRCDPISGHTALYWYRQSLGQGLEFLIYFQGNSAPDKSGLPSDRFSAERTGGSVSTLTIQRTQQEDSAVYLCASSLATGFAETQYFGPGTRLLVL.

The CDR3 sequence is CAEGAGYNEQFF. The DNA for the CDR3 is TGTGCAGAAGGGGCAGGGTACAATGAGCAGTTCTTC. This chain connects TRBV7-9 to TRBJ2-1, with TRBD1 as a possible D gene (5 bases). Germline values: CDR1 SEHNR, CDR2 FQNEAQ (reference sequence). The CDR3 contains 12 residues.

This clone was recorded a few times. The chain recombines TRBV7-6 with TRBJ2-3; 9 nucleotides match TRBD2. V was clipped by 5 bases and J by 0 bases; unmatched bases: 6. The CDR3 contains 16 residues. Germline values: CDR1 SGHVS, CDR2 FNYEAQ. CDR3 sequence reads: CASSPKTSGSTDTQYF. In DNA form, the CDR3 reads TGTGCCAGCAGCCCTAAGACTAGCGGTAGCACAGATACGCAGTATTTT.

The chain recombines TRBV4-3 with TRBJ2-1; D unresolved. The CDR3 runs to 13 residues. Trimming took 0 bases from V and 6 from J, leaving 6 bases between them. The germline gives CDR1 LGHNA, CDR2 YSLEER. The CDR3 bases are TGCGCCAGCAGCCAAGATCGGGCCAATGAGCAGTTCTTC. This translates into CASSQDRANEQFF.

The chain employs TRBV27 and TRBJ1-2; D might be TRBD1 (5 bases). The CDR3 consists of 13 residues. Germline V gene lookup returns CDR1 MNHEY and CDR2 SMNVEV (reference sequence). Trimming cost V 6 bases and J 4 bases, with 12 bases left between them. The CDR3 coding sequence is TGTGCCAGCAGGCAAACAGGAGTCTATGGCTACACCTTC. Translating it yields CASRQTGVYGYTF.

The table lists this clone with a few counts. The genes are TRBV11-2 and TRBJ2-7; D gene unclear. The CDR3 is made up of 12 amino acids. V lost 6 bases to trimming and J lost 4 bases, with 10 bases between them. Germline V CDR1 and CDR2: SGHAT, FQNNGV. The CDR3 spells CASSFRPYEQYF. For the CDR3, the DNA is TGTGCCAGCAGTTTCCGTCCTTACGAGCAGTACTTC.

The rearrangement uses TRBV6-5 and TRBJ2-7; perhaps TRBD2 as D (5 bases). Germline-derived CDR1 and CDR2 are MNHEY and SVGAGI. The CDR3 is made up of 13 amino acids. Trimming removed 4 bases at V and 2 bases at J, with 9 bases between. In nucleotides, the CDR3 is TGTGCCAGCAGTTCACCCGGGACCTACGAGCAGTACTTC. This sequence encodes CASSSPGTYEQYF.

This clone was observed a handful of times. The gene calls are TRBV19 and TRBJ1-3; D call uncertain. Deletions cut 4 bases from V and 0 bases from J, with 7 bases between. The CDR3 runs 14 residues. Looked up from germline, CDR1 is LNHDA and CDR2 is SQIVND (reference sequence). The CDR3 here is CASSKQHSGNTIYF. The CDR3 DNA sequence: TGTGCCAGTAGTAAGCAGCACTCTGGAAACACCATATATTTT.

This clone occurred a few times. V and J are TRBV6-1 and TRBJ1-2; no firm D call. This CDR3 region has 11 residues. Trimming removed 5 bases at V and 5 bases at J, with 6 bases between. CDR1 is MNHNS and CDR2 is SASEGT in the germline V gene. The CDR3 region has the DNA TGTGCCAGCAGTAAAGGGTATGGCTACACCTTC. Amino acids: CASSKGYGYTF.